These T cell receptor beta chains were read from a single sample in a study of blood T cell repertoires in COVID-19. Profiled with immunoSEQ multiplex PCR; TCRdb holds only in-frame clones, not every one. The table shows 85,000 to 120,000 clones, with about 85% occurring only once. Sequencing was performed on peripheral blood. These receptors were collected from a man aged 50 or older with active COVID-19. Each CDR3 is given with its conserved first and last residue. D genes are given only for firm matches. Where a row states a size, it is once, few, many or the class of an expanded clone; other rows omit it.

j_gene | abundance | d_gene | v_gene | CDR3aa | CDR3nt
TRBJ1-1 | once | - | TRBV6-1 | CASSESYRDTRFKEAFF | TGTGCCAGCAGTGAATCTTACCGGGACACACGATTTAAGGAAGCTTTCTTT
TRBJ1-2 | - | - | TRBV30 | CAWSLGTSPGYGYTF | TGTGCCTGGAGTTTGGGGACTTCACCAGGCTATGGCTACACCTTC
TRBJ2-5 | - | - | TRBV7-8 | CASSLTGPGGETQYF | TGTGCCAGCAGCTTAACAGGGCCGGGAGGAGAGACCCAGTACTTC
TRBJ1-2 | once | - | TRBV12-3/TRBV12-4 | CASTLQVNYGYTF | TGTGCCAGCACCTTGCAGGTTAACTATGGCTACACCTTC
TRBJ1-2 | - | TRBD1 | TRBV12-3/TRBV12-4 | CASSLAGQGSYTF | TGTGCCAGCAGTTTAGCGGGACAGGGAAGCTACACCTTC
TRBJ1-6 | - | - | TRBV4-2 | CASSQGTGRVSPLHF | TGTGCCAGCAGCCAAGGAACAGGGCGGGTTTCACCCCTCCACTTT
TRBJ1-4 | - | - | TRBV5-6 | CASSLSLDGGEKLFF | TGTGCCAGCAGCTTGTCCTTGGACGGAGGGGAAAAACTGTTTTTT
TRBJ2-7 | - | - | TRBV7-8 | CASSARQGNEQYF | TGTGCCAGCAGCGCCCGCCAGGGGAACGAGCAGTACTTC
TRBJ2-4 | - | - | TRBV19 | CASSHMGGNIQYF | TGTGCCAGTAGCCATATGGGGGGAAACATTCAGTACTTC
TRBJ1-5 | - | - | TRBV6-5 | CASTWTASNQPQHF | TGTGCCAGCACTTGGACAGCCTCGAATCAGCCCCAGCATTTT
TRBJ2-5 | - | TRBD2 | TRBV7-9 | CASSFPTSGEETQYF | TGTGCCAGCAGCTTCCCGACTAGCGGGGAAGAGACCCAGTACTTC
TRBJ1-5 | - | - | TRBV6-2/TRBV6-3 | CASSYRGSGNQPQHF | TGTGCCAGCAGTTACCGTGGGAGTGGCAATCAGCCCCAGCATTTT
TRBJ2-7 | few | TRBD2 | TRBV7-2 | CASRTTSGSYEQYF | TGTGCCAGCAGAACAACTAGCGGTTCCTACGAGCAGTACTTC
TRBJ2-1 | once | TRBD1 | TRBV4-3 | CASSQDRGKNNEQFF | TGCGCCAGCAGCCAGGACAGGGGAAAGAACAATGAGCAGTTCTTC
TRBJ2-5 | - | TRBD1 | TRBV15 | CATSNRGQGGAETQYF | TGTGCCACCAGCAACAGGGGACAGGGTGGTGCAGAGACCCAGTACTTC
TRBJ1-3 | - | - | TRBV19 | CASSIERISGNTIYF | TGTGCCAGTAGTATAGAGCGGATCTCTGGAAACACCATATATTTT
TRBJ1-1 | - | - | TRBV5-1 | CASSGAGTTNTEAFF | TGCGCCAGCAGCGGGGCCGGGACAACGAACACTGAAGCTTTCTTT
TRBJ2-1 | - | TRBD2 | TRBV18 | CASSPTLAGGMNEQFF | TGTGCCAGCTCCCCGACCCTAGCGGGGGGCATGAATGAGCAGTTCTTC
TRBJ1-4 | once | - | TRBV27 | CASSVQGATNEKLFF | TGTGCCAGCAGTGTACAGGGCGCAACTAATGAAAAACTGTTTTTT
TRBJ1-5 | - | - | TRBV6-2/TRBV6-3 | CASSFSTGQPQHF | TGTGCCAGCAGTTTCTCGACAGGTCAGCCCCAGCATTTT
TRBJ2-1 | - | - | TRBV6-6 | CASSFYRYGSYNEQFF | TGTGCCAGCAGTTTTTACAGGTATGGCTCCTACAATGAGCAGTTCTTC
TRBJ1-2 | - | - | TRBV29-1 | CSVGPGGLRGYTF | TGCAGCGTTGGCCCTGGCGGGTTAAGAGGCTACACCTTC
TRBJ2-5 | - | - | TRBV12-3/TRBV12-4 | CASTVSTGKTQYF | TGTGCCAGCACTGTTAGTACGGGGAAGACCCAGTACTTC